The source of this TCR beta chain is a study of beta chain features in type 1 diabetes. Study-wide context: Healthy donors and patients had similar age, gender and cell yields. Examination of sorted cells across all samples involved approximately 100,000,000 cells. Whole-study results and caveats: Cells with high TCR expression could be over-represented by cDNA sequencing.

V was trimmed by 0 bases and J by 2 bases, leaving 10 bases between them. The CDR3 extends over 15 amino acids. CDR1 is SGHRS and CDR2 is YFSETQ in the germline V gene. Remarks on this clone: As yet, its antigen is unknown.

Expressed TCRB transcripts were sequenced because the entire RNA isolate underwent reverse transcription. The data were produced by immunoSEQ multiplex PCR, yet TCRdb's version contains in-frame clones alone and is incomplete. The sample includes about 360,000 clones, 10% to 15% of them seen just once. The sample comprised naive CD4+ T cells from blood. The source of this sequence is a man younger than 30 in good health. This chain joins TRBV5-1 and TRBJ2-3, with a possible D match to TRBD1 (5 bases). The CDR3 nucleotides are TGCGCCAGCAGCTTGGGGAGCAGGGCCACAGATACGCAGTATTTT. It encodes CASSLGSRATDTQYF.